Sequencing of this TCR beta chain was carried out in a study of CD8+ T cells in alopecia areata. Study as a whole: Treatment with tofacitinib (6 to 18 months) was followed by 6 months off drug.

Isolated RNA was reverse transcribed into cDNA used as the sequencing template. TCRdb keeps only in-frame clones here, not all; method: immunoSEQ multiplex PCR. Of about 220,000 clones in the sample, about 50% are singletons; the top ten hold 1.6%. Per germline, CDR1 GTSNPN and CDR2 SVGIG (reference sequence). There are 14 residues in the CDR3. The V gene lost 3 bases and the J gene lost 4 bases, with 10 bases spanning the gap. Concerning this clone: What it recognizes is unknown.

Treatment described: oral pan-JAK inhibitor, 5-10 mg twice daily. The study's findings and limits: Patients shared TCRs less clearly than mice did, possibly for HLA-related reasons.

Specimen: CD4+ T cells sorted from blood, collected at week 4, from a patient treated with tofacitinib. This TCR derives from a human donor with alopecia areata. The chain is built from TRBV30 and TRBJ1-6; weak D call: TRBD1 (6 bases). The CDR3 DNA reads TGTGCCTGGAGGGGAACAGGGTATAATTCACCCCTCCACTTT. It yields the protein CAWRGTGYNSPLHF.